This passage covers 24 T cell receptor beta chains from one sample sequenced in a study of blood T cell repertoires in COVID-19 (dated by TCRdb to the early 2020s). Library prep was done by the immunoSEQ multiplex PCR assay. Sourced from immuneACCESS, this table was stored by TCRdb with only in-frame sequences that have V and J called. A share of the clones is absent; for the studies checked, an unresolved V gene accounts for under half, and the remainder has no known explanation. The sample data list roughly 120,000 clones, and about nine tenths of these were observed just once. In total, the top ten clones hold about 1.9% of the sample. Material: peripheral blood. Receptor source: a human donor with active COVID-19. The donor label of this sample is uncertain.

The chain carries TRBV2 and TRBJ2-3; D uncertain. Germline V gene lookup returns CDR1 SNHLY and CDR2 FYNNEI. Trimming cost V 4 bases and J 1 base, with 9 bases left between them. The CDR3 sequence is 14 residues long. In DNA form, the CDR3 reads TGTGCCAGCAGTGCCCTTAGAGGCACAGATACGCAGTATTTT. Translated: CASSALRGTDTQYF.

The V and J genes are TRBV4-1 and TRBJ2-3, with 12 positions matching TRBD2. The CDR3 is 20 amino acids. Germline V gives CDR1 MGHRA, CDR2 YSYEKL. V lost 3 bases and J lost 1; bases outside the gene matches: 14. Here the CDR3 DNA reads TGCGCCAGCAGCCATAGCGGACTAGCGGGACTAGTGGGCGGCACAGATACGCAGTATTTT. This gives the protein CASSHSGLAGLVGGTDTQYF.

This clone was detected only once. The V and J genes are TRBV27 and TRBJ1-1; weak D call: TRBD1 (6 bases). V was clipped by 2 bases and J by 9 bases, with 13 bases between them. Germline V gene lookup returns CDR1 MNHEY and CDR2 SMNVEV (reference sequence). The CDR3 totals 13 residues. In DNA form, the CDR3 reads TGTGCCAGCAGTTTAACCGCTACAGGGAAAGCTTTCTTT. Residues: CASSLTATGKAFF.

This clone was seen a single time. V is TRBV9 and J is TRBJ2-3, with 7 bases lining up with TRBD2. Germline V lookup: CDR1 SGDLS, CDR2 YYNGEE. The CDR3 runs 14 residues. V lost 4 bases and J lost 0; bases outside the gene matches: 2. The CDR3 sequence: CASSTGGSTDTQYF. Written as DNA, the CDR3 is TGTGCCAGCAGCACCGGGGGGAGCACAGATACGCAGTATTTT. The variable domain in full, completed from reference TRBV9 and TRBJ2-3, reads DSGVTQTPKHLITATGQRVTLRCSPRSGDLSVYWYQQSLDQGLQFLIQYYNGEERAKGNILERFSAQQFPDLHSELNLSSLELGDSALYFCASSTGGSTDTQYFGPGTRLTVL.

The J gene is TRBJ1-5, the V gene TRBV10-3; 9 nucleotides line up with TRBD1. V lost 5 bases and J lost 3; bases outside the gene matches: 8. Germline lookup yields CDR1 ENHRY and CDR2 SYGVKD. CDR3 length: 16 amino acids. The DNA for the CDR3 is TGTGCCATCAGTTCGGGGACAGGGATTTTCAATCAGCCCCAGCATTTT. This encodes CAISSGTGIFNQPQHF.

CDR3 bases: TGCGCCAGCAGCTTGTGGACGAACAAAGCGGGCACAGATACGCAGTATTTT. The encoded protein is CASSLWTNKAGTDTQYF. The chain couples TRBV5-1 to TRBJ2-3; possible D gene TRBD2, 5 bases. Germline CDR1 SGHRS, CDR2 YFSETQ. V was clipped by 1 base and J by 1 base, with 16 bases between them. The CDR3 is made up of 17 amino acids.

The chain is built from TRBV18 and TRBJ1-1, with D perhaps TRBD1 (6 bases). Trimming stripped 5 bases from V and 3 bases from J, with 10 bases between. The CDR3 runs to 13 residues. Germline loops: CDR1 KGHSH, CDR2 LQKENI. CDR3 residues: CASSTGPHTEAFF. The CDR3 coding sequence is TGTGCCAGCTCAACAGGGCCCCACACTGAAGCTTTCTTT.

The genes are TRBV10-3 and TRBJ2-1, with 8 bases identical to TRBD2. The CDR3 length is 15 residues. V lost 3 bases, J lost 2 bases, and 3 bases stayed unmatched. Germline CDR1 reads ENHRY; CDR2 reads SYGVKD. The CDR3 DNA follows: TGTGCCATCAGTGACTCGGGGGGGGCCTACAATGAGCAGTTCTTC. Its protein is CAISDSGGAYNEQFF.

V gene TRBV6-4 combines with J gene TRBJ2-4; unclear D gene. The CDR3 contains 18 residues. Germline CDR1 MRHNA, CDR2 SNTAGT. Trimming took 0 bases from V and 0 from J, leaving 15 bases between them. The CDR3 nucleotides are TGTGCCAGCAGTGACTCGAGGTTCTGGGTCCCAGCCAAAAACATTCAGTACTTC. Translation: CASSDSRFWVPAKNIQYF.

The chain couples TRBV6-4 to TRBJ2-5; D perhaps matches TRBD1 (6 bases). V lost 5 bases to trimming and J lost 5 bases, with 12 bases between them. The CDR3 has 13 residues. The V gene's germline CDR1 is MRHNA and CDR2 SNTAGT. The chain's CDR3 is CASSPTGRETQYF. For the CDR3, the DNA is TGTGCCAGCAGTCCCACAGGGCGTGAGACCCAGTACTTC.

CDR3 region: CASIKTFVRDRVGAYNEQFF. In DNA, the CDR3 is TGTGCCAGCATAAAAACGTTTGTACGGGACAGGGTGGGTGCCTACAATGAGCAGTTCTTC. The chain links TRBV27 to TRBJ2-1; 9 positions agree with TRBD1. The CDR3 extends over 20 amino acids. J was trimmed by 2 bases and V by 7 bases; bases with no gene match: 21. CDR1 and CDR2 (germline): MNHEY, SMNVEV (reference sequence).

The V gene is TRBV7-2, the J gene TRBJ1-1, with a weak D call TRBD1 (5 bases). The CDR3 runs 14 residues. The V and J ends lost 7 bases and 3 bases respectively, with 15 bases between them. CDR1 is SGHTA, CDR2 FQGNSA, per germline. This CDR3 is CASTFFGGDTEAFF. For the CDR3, the DNA is TGTGCCAGCACCTTCTTTGGGGGGGACACTGAAGCTTTCTTT.

The chain is built from TRBV6-4 and TRBJ2-1, with TRBD2 matching over 7 bases. The CDR3 spans 15 residues. CDR1 is MRHNA, CDR2 SNTAGT, per germline. The V segment lost 0 bases and the J segment 10 bases; nucleotides outside the gene matches: 9. The CDR3 is CASSDSGGSAGEQFF. The DNA of the CDR3 is TGTGCCAGCAGTGACTCCGGGGGGTCTGCAGGGGAGCAGTTCTTC.

The chain links TRBV4-2 to TRBJ2-3, with 10 bases identical to TRBD2. J gave up 5 bases and V 4 bases, and 12 bases lay outside the gene matches. Germline V gene sequence: CDR1 LGHNA, CDR2 YNFKEQ. The CDR3 is 17 residues long. CDR3 residues: CASSPRSSGGNRDTQYF. The CDR3 nucleotides are TGTGCCAGCAGCCCCCGGAGTAGCGGGGGGAATCGAGATACGCAGTATTTT.

The chain carries TRBV4-3 and TRBJ2-7; 8 bases fit TRBD1. V trimming: 2 bases; J trimming: 5 bases; junction bases outside the gene matches: 11. The CDR3 sequence is 16 residues long. Germline V gene sequence: CDR1 LGHNA, CDR2 YSLEER. This CDR3 reads CASSQRVVAGGHEQYF. The CDR3 nucleotides read TGCGCCAGCAGCCAAAGGGTTGTCGCAGGGGGCCACGAGCAGTACTTC.

This clone was recorded only once. CDR3 sequence (DNA): TGTGCCAGCAGCTTCGGCCCGGACATTTCCCCTGAAGCTTTCTTT. It codes for CASSFGPDISPEAFF. The gene calls are TRBV7-2 and TRBJ1-1; tentatively, D is TRBD1 (5 bases). The CDR3 totals 15 residues. From germline, CDR1 is SGHTA and CDR2 FQGNSA. Trimming stripped 3 bases from V and 6 bases from J, with 17 bases between.

The chain is built from TRBV29-1 and TRBJ2-7, with D tentatively TRBD2 (5 bases). V lost 4 bases and J 6 bases, leaving 16 bases between the germline ends. This CDR3 region has 13 residues. The germline V gene encodes CDR1 SQVTM and CDR2 ANQGSEA. The CDR3, as DNA: TGCAGCGTTGGGGTCGGCACCCGGGGCGAGCAGTACTTC. Translated: CSVGVGTRGEQYF.

The chain joins TRBV6-2 or TRBV6-3 to TRBJ2-3; 8 positions match TRBD2. Germline trimming cut 6 bases from V and 6 bases from J; bases unmatched to any gene: 8. Per the germline V gene, CDR1 is MNHEY and CDR2 is SVGEGT. This CDR3 comprises 14 residues. CDR3 sequence: CASSPRGGGDTQYF. The CDR3 DNA is TGTGCCAGCAGCCCCCGGGGGGGCGGCGATACGCAGTATTTT.

J is TRBJ2-7 and V is TRBV5-1; TRBD1 matches 8 bases. J gave up 3 bases and V 4 bases, and 6 bases lay outside the gene matches. The CDR3 sequence is 14 residues long. Germline V lookup: CDR1 SGHRS, CDR2 YFSETQ. The DNA for the CDR3 is TGCGCCAGCAGCGAACAGGGGGTCAACTACGAGCAGTACTTC. This translates into CASSEQGVNYEQYF.

The V and J genes are TRBV6-2 or TRBV6-3 and TRBJ2-7; tentatively, D is TRBD1 (6 bases). The germline V gene encodes CDR1 MNHEY and CDR2 SVGEGT. The CDR3 loop spans 15 amino acids. The V gene lost 0 bases and the J gene lost 0 bases, with 9 bases spanning the gap. The CDR3 bases are TGTGCCAGCAGTTACTCTAGGACAGCCTCCTACGAGCAGTACTTC. This encodes CASSYSRTASYEQYF.

This clone was recorded only once. This chain connects TRBV3-1 (or the pseudogene TRBV3-2) to TRBJ1-2; D is perhaps TRBD1 (5 bases). Germline CDR1 reads LGHDT; CDR2 reads YNNKEL (reference sequence). The CDR3 extends over 12 amino acids. Trimming took 3 bases from V and 7 from J, leaving 9 bases between them. The CDR3 here is CASSQVGAGYTF. The DNA of the CDR3 is TGTGCCAGCAGCCAGGTTGGGGCTGGCTACACCTTC.

The V call is TRBV19, the J call TRBJ1-1; D perhaps matches TRBD1 (6 bases). This CDR3 comprises 15 residues. Germline V gives CDR1 LNHDA, CDR2 SQIVND (reference sequence). V was cut by 3 bases and J by 5 bases, with 16 bases left in between. The CDR3 nucleotides are TGTGCCAGTAGTATCTCTTACAGGGTAAGGACTGAAGCTTTCTTT. Its translation is CASSISYRVRTEAFF.

The rearrangement links TRBV20-1 to TRBJ2-7; 12 nucleotides line up with TRBD1. The CDR3 is 15 residues long. Germline V gene sequence: CDR1 DFQATT, CDR2 SNEGSKA (reference sequence). V was clipped by 3 bases and J by 3 bases; unmatched bases: 6. CDR3 region: CSASLGQGAVYEQYF. CDR3 sequence (DNA): TGCAGTGCTAGTCTGGGACAGGGGGCGGTCTACGAGCAGTACTTC.

The rearrangement uses TRBV20-1 and TRBJ1-2; a weak D match, TRBD1 (6 bases). Germline V gene lookup returns CDR1 DFQATT and CDR2 SNEGSKA (reference sequence). This CDR3 spans 13 amino acids. Trimming pared 3 bases from V and 3 bases from J, leaving 11 bases between. The CDR3 DNA is TGCAGTGCTAGTCCAACAGGGTACTATGGCTACACCTTC. This codes for CSASPTGYYGYTF.